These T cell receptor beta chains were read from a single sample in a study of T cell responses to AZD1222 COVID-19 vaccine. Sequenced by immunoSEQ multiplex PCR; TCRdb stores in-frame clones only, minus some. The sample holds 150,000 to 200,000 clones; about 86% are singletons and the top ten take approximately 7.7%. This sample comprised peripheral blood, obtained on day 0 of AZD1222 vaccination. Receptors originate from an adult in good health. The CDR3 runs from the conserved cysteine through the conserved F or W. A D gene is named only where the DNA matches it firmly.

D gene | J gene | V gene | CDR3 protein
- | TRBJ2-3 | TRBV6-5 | CATRGSSDTQYF
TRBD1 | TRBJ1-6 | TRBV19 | CASTEDRVFSPLHF
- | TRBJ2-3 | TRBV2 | CASSKTGPTVGDTQYF
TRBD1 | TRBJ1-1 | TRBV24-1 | CATRMDREWAEAFF
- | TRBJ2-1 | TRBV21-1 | CASSEPRDDAIYNEQFF
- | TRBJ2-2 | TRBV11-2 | CASSPLGNTGELFF
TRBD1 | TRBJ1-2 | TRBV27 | CASAPASRGHYGYTF
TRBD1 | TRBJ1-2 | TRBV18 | CASSPTGQSSYGYTF
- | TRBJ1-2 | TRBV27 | CASSLNFGAYGYTF
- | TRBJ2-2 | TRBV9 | CASSRGVASGELFF
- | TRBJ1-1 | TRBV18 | CASSPGRNTEAFF
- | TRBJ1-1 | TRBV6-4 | CATSAEMNTEAFF
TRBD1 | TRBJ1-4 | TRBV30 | CAWSVDSRGAKLFF
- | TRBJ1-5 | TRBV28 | CASSLVSGGRKQPQHF
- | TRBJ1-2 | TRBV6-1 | CASSDGQTRVNYGYTF
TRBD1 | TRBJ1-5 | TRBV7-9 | CASSPGDSSNQPQHF
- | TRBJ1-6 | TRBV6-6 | CASSPRGTGNSPLHF
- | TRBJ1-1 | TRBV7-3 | CASSSQGGVLMNTEAFF
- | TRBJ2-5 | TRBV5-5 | CASSTGLQETQYF
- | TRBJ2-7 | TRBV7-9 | CASSFPGVPYEQYF